These 16 T cell receptor beta chains originate from one sample sequenced in a study of cytomegalovirus exposure and HLA in healthy donors. The PCR made use of 60 Vbeta and 13 Jbeta primers. Method: immunoSEQ multiplex PCR; TCRdb's copy keeps in-frame clones and lacks some. Among around 200,000 clones listed, approximately 86% were seen once. Sequenced: PBMCs. These TCRs come from a woman aged 25 to 39 in good health and CMV-seronegative.

The chain joins TRBV5-1 to TRBJ2-7; D perhaps matches TRBD2 (7 bases). The CDR3 consists of 14 residues. The V end was cut by 3 bases, the J end by 6 bases, with 16 bases between. Germline V gene data show CDR1 as SGHRS and CDR2 as YFSETQ. The CDR3 DNA reads as TGCGCCAGCAGCTACACGTCAGGGGAGGGCGAGCAGTACTTC. Its translation is CASSYTSGEGEQYF.

The rearrangement joins TRBV28 to TRBJ2-1, with D maybe TRBD2 (5 bases). V was clipped by 5 bases and J by 4 bases, with 15 bases between them. Germline V gene sequence: CDR1 MDHEN, CDR2 SYDVKM. This CDR3 comprises 15 residues. CDR3 loop: CASSPALRGYNEQFF. CDR3 sequence (DNA): TGTGCCAGCAGTCCTGCGCTGAGAGGGTACAATGAGCAGTTCTTC.

V usage is TRBV5-1 and J usage is TRBJ2-5, with unresolved D. CDR3 size: 15 residues. Germline loops: CDR1 SGHRS, CDR2 YFSETQ. Trimming stripped 4 bases from V and 5 bases from J, with 18 bases between. The CDR3 DNA is TGCGCCAGCAGCCTCCACCCCCTGGGCCAGGAGACCCAGTACTTC. Its translation: CASSLHPLGQETQYF.

The chain joins TRBV30 to TRBJ2-1; 10 bases line up with TRBD1. This CDR3 contains 15 residues. From germline, CDR1 is GTSNPN and CDR2 SVGIG (reference sequence). Losses at the gene ends were 1 base for V and 9 bases for J; bases not matched to a gene: 9. The CDR3 region has the DNA TGTGCCTGGAGTGCCGGGACAGGGGCGTGGAGTGAGCAGTTCTTC. Its translation is CAWSAGTGAWSEQFF.

The gene calls are TRBV5-1 and TRBJ2-2; possibly TRBD2 for D (6 bases). V lost 4 bases and J lost 0, with 19 bases in between. Germline CDR1 SGHRS, CDR2 YFSETQ. CDR3 length: 18 residues. The CDR3 protein is CASSLGLRETSNTGELFF. CDR3 coding DNA: TGCGCCAGCAGCCTGGGGTTACGGGAGACCTCGAACACCGGGGAGCTGTTTTTT.

The chain carries TRBV7-3 and TRBJ2-2, with TRBD2 matching 8 bases. Per the germline V gene, CDR1 is SGHTA and CDR2 is FQGTGA. The CDR3 sequence is 15 residues long. The V gene end was trimmed by 2 bases and the J gene end by 4 bases; junction bases not matched to a gene: 3. The DNA for the CDR3 is TGTGCCAGCAGCTTAGCGGGAGGAAGCACCGGGGAGCTGTTTTTT. Amino acid sequence: CASSLAGGSTGELFF.

V usage is TRBV12-5 and J usage is TRBJ2-5; D is unresolved. The CDR3 is 17 amino acids. V lost 0 bases to trimming and J lost 3 bases, with 17 bases between them. Germline lookup yields CDR1 LGHNT and CDR2 FRNRAP. CDR3 residues: CASGLVRTLAAKETQYF. CDR3 in DNA: TGTGCTAGTGGTTTGGTACGAACGTTGGCCGCCAAAGAGACCCAGTACTTC.

The chain uses TRBV2 and TRBJ1-2; D uncertain. The CDR3 spans 13 residues. From germline, CDR1 is SNHLY and CDR2 FYNNEI. The V and J ends lost 1 base and 4 bases respectively, with 7 bases between them. The CDR3 DNA reads as TGTGCCAGCAGTGAAGGGGCGGGCTATGGCTACACCTTC. Protein sequence: CASSEGAGYGYTF.

V and J are TRBV18 and TRBJ2-2; D unclear. Germline values: CDR1 KGHSH, CDR2 LQKENI. V was shortened by 4 bases and J by 1 base, with 16 bases between the two germline ends. This CDR3 is 17 amino acids long. The DNA for the CDR3 is TGTGCCAGCTCACTCATGGTCACGAGGATGAACACCGGGGAGCTGTTTTTT. Translated: CASSLMVTRMNTGELFF.

The chain carries TRBV25-1 and TRBJ1-1, with TRBD1 identical over 7 bases. The V gene's germline CDR1 is MGHDK and CDR2 SYGVNS. CDR3 size: 13 residues. V dropped 6 bases and J dropped 7; count of bases not matched to a gene: 8. CDR3 DNA sequence: TGTGCCAGCAGATCACAGGGGTGGGTTGAAGCTTTCTTT. Amino acid sequence: CASRSQGWVEAFF.

V gene TRBV15 combines with J gene TRBJ2-7; D gene ambiguous. The V end was cut by 3 bases, the J end by 1 base, with 13 bases between. The CDR3 runs to 15 residues. From germline, CDR1 is LNHNV and CDR2 YYDKDF (reference sequence). CDR3 bases: TGTGCCACCAGCAGTCCATCTTACGGTTCCTACGAGCAGTACTTC. Translation gives CATSSPSYGSYEQYF. Looking up the rest from reference TRBV15 and TRBJ2-7 gives the full variable domain: DAMVIQNPRYQVTQFGKPVTLSCSQTLNHNVMYWYQQKSSQAPKLLFHYYDKDFNNEADTPDNFQSRRPNTSFCFLDIRSPGLGDTAMYLCATSSPSYGSYEQYFGPGTRLTVT.

This chain links TRBV10-3 with TRBJ2-3, with 11 bases that match TRBD2. Germline V lookup: CDR1 ENHRY, CDR2 SYGVKD. This CDR3 has 20 amino acids. J lost 3 bases, V lost 0 bases, and 14 bases had no gene match. The CDR3 is CAISESPPASGRTVTDTQYF. The CDR3 DNA reads as TGTGCCATCAGTGAGTCCCCTCCCGCTAGCGGGAGGACCGTAACAGATACGCAGTATTTT.

The chain recombines TRBV5-6 with TRBJ2-5; D possibly corresponds to TRBD2 (6 bases). The V and J ends lost 1 base and 0 bases respectively, with 10 bases between them. Germline V lookup: CDR1 SGHDT, CDR2 YYEEEE. The CDR3 extends over 15 amino acids. CDR3 in amino acids: CASSLLGGNQETQYF. The CDR3 DNA follows: TGTGCCAGCAGCTTGCTGGGCGGGAACCAAGAGACCCAGTACTTC.

The chain uses TRBV6-5 and TRBJ2-3; 7 bases fit TRBD1. This CDR3 region has 14 residues. The V gene end was trimmed by 7 bases and the J gene end by 5 bases; junction bases not matched to a gene: 9. Germline V CDR1 and CDR2: MNHEY, SVGAGI. The CDR3 is CASNPRGFGDTQYF. The DNA of the CDR3 is TGTGCCAGCAACCCCAGGGGGTTCGGAGATACGCAGTATTTT.

This chain connects TRBV10-3 to TRBJ2-1; D is perhaps TRBD2 (5 bases). The CDR3 runs 13 residues. V was cut by 4 bases and J by 5 bases, with 9 bases left in between. The germline gives CDR1 ENHRY, CDR2 SYGVKD. This CDR3 is CAISGRGDNEQFF. The CDR3 bases are TGTGCCATCAGTGGACGGGGTGACAATGAGCAGTTCTTC.

The chain carries TRBV5-4 and TRBJ2-7; 10 bases agree with TRBD1. This CDR3 comprises 16 residues. The J segment lost 4 bases and the V segment lost 3 bases, leaving 10 bases of the junction unmatched. Germline V gene sequence: CDR1 SGHNT, CDR2 YYREEE (reference sequence). The DNA of the CDR3 is TGTGCCAGCAGCTCCCCGAGACAGGGGGCGACGTACGAGCAGTACTTC. It specifies CASSSPRQGATYEQYF. The whole variable domain, remainder taken from reference TRBV5-4 and TRBJ2-7, is ETGVTQSPTHLIKTRGQQVTLRCSSQSGHNTVSWYQQALGQGPQFIFQYYREEENGRGNFPPRFSGLQFPNYSSELNVNALELDDSALYLCASSSPRQGATYEQYFGPGTRLTVT.